The rows below give T cell receptor beta chains drawn from one sample of a study of regulatory T cells in long-lasting Graves disease. In TCRdb, the multiplex PCR reads were re-called with MiXCR into one record per CDR3 protein. The sample includes 350,000 to 450,000 distinct CDR3 sequences, around 23% seen only once; the top ten take roughly an eighth. The sample in question was peripheral blood mononuclear cells (PBMCs), obtained when the disease was refractory, from a patient treated with antithyroid drugs. These receptors all come from a female donor with Graves disease. CDR3s include the opening cysteine and the closing phenylalanine or tryptophan. Fields, in order: J gene, D gene, clone size, V gene, CDR3 protein, CDR3 DNA. The D gene is left open where the match is weak. Clone sizes are given selectively: once, few, many, or a class where the clone is expanded.

TRBJ1-1,.,many,TRBV29-1,CSVEANTEAFF,TGCAGCGTTGAGGCAAACACTGAAGCTTTCTTT
TRBJ1-5,.,few,TRBV19,CASSTGSQPQHF,TGTGCCAGTAGTACTGGCTCCCAGCCCCAGCATTTT
TRBJ2-5,.,many,TRBV20-1,CSARATSETQYF,TGCAGTGCCAGGGCTACCTCAGAGACCCAGTACTTC
TRBJ2-3,TRBD2,few,TRBV10-3,CAILDPASGLSTDTQYF,TGTGCCATCCTAGACCCGGCTAGCGGGTTGAGCACAGATACGCAGTATTTT
TRBJ2-5,TRBD2,.,TRBV7-6,CASSLAPGGRETQYF,TGTGCCAGCAGCTTAGCGCCGGGAGGTCGGGAGACCCAGTACTTC
TRBJ1-1,TRBD1,many,TRBV6-2/TRBV6-3,CASSCDRVLPTEAFF,TGTGCCAGCAGTTGTGACAGGGTACTTCCCACTGAAGCTTTCTTT
TRBJ1-3,.,many,TRBV28,CASSFAGASGNTIYF,TGTGCCAGCAGTTTCGCCGGAGCCTCTGGAAACACCATATATTTT
TRBJ2-3,.,.,TRBV30,CAWRRGDTQYF,TGTGCCTGGAGAAGGGGTGATACGCAGTATTTT
TRBJ2-3,TRBD2,many,TRBV28,CASSSGTSGTDTQYF,TGTGCCAGCAGCTCCGGGACTAGCGGCACAGATACGCAGTATTTT
TRBJ2-7,.,few,TRBV7-9,CASSLEGMAGTYEQYF,TGTGCCAGCAGCTTAGAGGGGATGGCCGGGACCTACGAGCAGTACTTC
TRBJ2-5,TRBD2,many,TRBV11-2,CASSPGTSGRLQETQYF,TGTGCCAGCAGCCCCGGGACTAGCGGGAGACTCCAAGAGACCCAGTACTTC
TRBJ1-6,TRBD1,many,TRBV11-2,CASSLEAGGLKTFF,TGTGCCAGCAGCTTAGAAGCAGGGGGCCTGAAAACTTTCTTT
TRBJ2-6,.,.,TRBV14,CASSQVAGISGANVLTF,TGTGCCAGCAGCCAAGTGGCAGGCATCTCTGGGGCCAACGTCCTGACTTTC
TRBJ2-2,.,few,TRBV7-9,CASSLLENTGELFF,TGTGCCAGCAGCTTACTAGAGAACACCGGGGAGCTGTTTTTT
TRBJ2-7,.,few,TRBV5-5,CASSLRAQSVREQYF,TGTGCCAGCAGCCTCCGGGCCCAGAGCGTCCGCGAGCAGTACTTC
TRBJ2-5,.,.,TRBV12-3/TRBV12-4,CASSFTGWETQYF,TGTGCCAGCAGTTTCACAGGGTGGGAGACCCAGTACTTC
TRBJ1-5,.,.,TRBV19,CASSIPLTKGGNQPQHF,TGTGCCAGTAGTATCCCCCTTACTAAGGGAGGCAATCAGCCCCAGCATTTT
TRBJ2-7,.,many,TRBV19,CASKGLGEQYF,TGTGCCAGTAAGGGGCTCGGCGAGCAGTACTTC
TRBJ1-1,.,few,TRBV20-1,CSARGGVSNTEAFF,TGCAGTGCTAGAGGTGGAGTCTCCAACACTGAAGCTTTCTTT
TRBJ2-3,.,once,TRBV6-2/TRBV6-3,CASKPGYFVAAGSTDTQYF,TGTGCCAGCAAGCCCGGGTACTTTGTTGCGGCGGGTAGCACAGATACGCAGTATTTT
TRBJ2-5,.,many,TRBV6-2/TRBV6-3,CASSYGTGEETQYF,TGTGCCAGCAGTTACGGGACTGGGGAAGAGACCCAGTACTTC
TRBJ2-1,.,many,TRBV28,CASSADTILYNEQFF,TGTGCCAGCAGCGCGGACACCATCCTTTACAATGAGCAGTTCTTC
TRBJ1-6,.,many,TRBV6-1,CASTQGFWGSPLHF,TGTGCCAGCACCCAAGGCTTTTGGGGTTCACCCCTCCACTTT
TRBJ1-5,TRBD1,many,TRBV19,CASSATGQGNNQPQHF,TGTGCCAGTAGTGCGACGGGACAGGGGAATAATCAGCCCCAGCATTTT
TRBJ1-5,.,few,TRBV4-1,CASSPTPGDAQPQHF,TGCGCCAGCAGCCCCACGCCGGGGGACGCGCAGCCCCAGCATTTT
TRBJ2-7,.,once,TRBV27,CASSWAIGIEQYF,TGTGCCAGCAGCTGGGCCATAGGTATCGAGCAGTACTTC
TRBJ2-2,TRBD2,.,TRBV4-1,CASSATSGRSHGELFF,TGCGCCAGCAGTGCGACTAGCGGGAGGTCTCACGGGGAGCTGTTTTTT
TRBJ2-7,TRBD1,.,TRBV5-1,CASSSRRDRVSYEQYF,TGCGCCAGCAGCTCTCGCCGGGACAGGGTATCCTACGAGCAGTACTTC
TRBJ1-1,.,many,TRBV12-3/TRBV12-4,CASNLGTNTEAFF,TGTGCCAGCAACTTAGGGACAAACACTGAAGCTTTCTTT
TRBJ1-5,.,few,TRBV20-1,CSASDRINQPQHF,TGCAGTGCTTCCGACAGGATCAATCAGCCCCAGCATTTT
TRBJ2-4,.,many,TRBV28,CASSSPGSGNIQYF,TGTGCCAGCAGTTCCCCGGGGTCCGGAAACATTCAGTACTTC
TRBJ1-1,.,many,TRBV7-2,CASRNSGFGAEAFF,TGTGCCAGCAGAAACTCAGGGTTCGGAGCTGAAGCTTTCTTT
TRBJ2-7,.,.,TRBV20-1,CSASRGRSGYEQYF,TGCAGTGCTAGTCGGGGGCGCTCCGGCTACGAGCAGTACTTC
TRBJ2-3,TRBD1,.,TRBV12-3/TRBV12-4,CASSPGTGGADTQYF,TGTGCCAGCAGTCCAGGGACAGGGGGCGCAGATACGCAGTATTTT
TRBJ2-7,TRBD1,many,TRBV6-1,CASRPNPGTGRSYEQYF,TGTGCCAGCAGACCAAATCCCGGGACAGGCAGATCCTACGAGCAGTACTTC
TRBJ2-1,TRBD1,.,TRBV5-1,CASSSRQGSDNEQFF,TGCGCCAGCAGCTCCCGACAGGGATCGGACAATGAGCAGTTCTTC
TRBJ2-5,.,many,TRBV28,CASSAPGRRGETQYF,TGTGCCAGCAGCGCCCCGGGGCGGAGGGGGGAGACCCAGTACTTC
TRBJ1-4,.,.,TRBV4-3,CASSQEAEQGDEKLFF,TGCGCCAGCAGCCAAGAAGCCGAACAGGGAGATGAAAAACTGTTTTTT
TRBJ1-5,.,many,TRBV15,CATSRDFLGGWPQHF,TGTGCCACCAGCAGAGATTTCCTGGGGGGGTGGCCCCAGCATTTT
TRBJ1-6,.,.,TRBV9,CASSVLNSPLHF,TGTGCCAGCAGCGTCCTCAATTCACCCCTCCACTTT